The rows below give T cell receptor beta chains drawn from one sample of a study of cytomegalovirus exposure and HLA in healthy donors. Profiling relied on immunoSEQ multiplex PCR, and the TCRdb table lists in-frame clones only, not all of them. The sample holds 200,000 or so clones; approximately 70% are singletons and the top ten take around 3%. Sequenced material: PBMCs. The receptor set was obtained from a man aged 35-49 years in good health and CMV-seropositive. Both conserved end residues are part of each CDR3. Fields, in order: clone size, V gene, D gene, J gene, CDR3 protein, CDR3 DNA. D genes are given only for firm matches. Not every row has a clone size; where given, it reads once, few, many or a size class.

.	TRBV7-2	.	TRBJ2-7	CASSLSTGEAYEQYF	TGTGCCAGCAGCCTATCTACAGGGGAGGCCTACGAGCAGTACTTC
.	TRBV18	TRBD1	TRBJ1-2	CASSPGQGGSYGYTF	TGTGCCAGCTCACCAGGACAGGGGGGTTCCTATGGCTACACCTTC
few	TRBV6-5	.	TRBJ2-2	CASSWGGGGELFF	TGTGCCAGCAGTTGGGGGGGCGGCGGGGAGCTGTTTTTT
.	TRBV28	.	TRBJ1-1	CASFGGVNTEAFF	TGTGCCAGCTTTGGCGGTGTGAACACTGAAGCTTTCTTT
.	TRBV9	TRBD1	TRBJ1-5	CASSGGSTGIGPQHF	TGTGCCAGCAGCGGAGGGTCGACAGGGATTGGGCCCCAGCATTTT
few	TRBV5-1	.	TRBJ1-1	CASSLEGGDAEAFF	TGCGCCAGCAGCTTGGAGGGGGGGGATGCGGAAGCTTTCTTT
.	TRBV5-1	.	TRBJ1-1	CASSPQMNTEAFF	TGCGCCAGCAGCCCCCAGATGAACACTGAAGCTTTCTTT
.	TRBV19	.	TRBJ1-1	CASSGKHQMNTEAFF	TGTGCCAGTAGTGGTAAACACCAGATGAACACTGAAGCTTTCTTT
.	TRBV7-9	.	TRBJ2-5	CSSSLIEETQYF	TGTTCCAGCAGCTTAATAGAGGAGACCCAGTACTTC
.	TRBV18	TRBD1	TRBJ1-2	CASSAPPDRGYGYTF	TGTGCCAGCTCCGCCCCTCCAGACAGGGGCTATGGCTACACCTTC
.	TRBV9	.	TRBJ2-7	CASSVAPDSYEQYF	TGTGCCAGCAGCGTAGCGCCAGACTCCTACGAGCAGTACTTC
few	TRBV5-1	.	TRBJ1-6	CASSLGLGERGSPLHF	TGCGCCAGCAGCTTGGGGTTGGGTGAGCGAGGTTCACCCCTCCACTTT
few	TRBV11-3	.	TRBJ2-3	CASSEGQWTDTQYF	TGTGCCAGCAGCGAAGGACAGTGGACAGATACGCAGTATTTT
.	TRBV7-9	TRBD1	TRBJ2-1	CASSFGDSWQFF	TGTGCCAGCAGCTTCGGGGACAGCTGGCAGTTCTTC
.	TRBV5-1	.	TRBJ2-3	CASSWGLQVVDTQYF	TGCGCCAGCAGCTGGGGCCTCCAGGTGGTAGATACGCAGTATTTT
.	TRBV2	TRBD1	TRBJ1-5	CASSATGGGLVLGYSNQPQHF	TGTGCCAGCAGTGCAACGGGAGGGGGCCTGGTTCTGGGCTATAGCAATCAGCCCCAGCATTTT
few	TRBV5-1	.	TRBJ1-6	CASSLGGFGGYSPLHF	TGCGCCAGCAGCTTGGGAGGCTTCGGAGGTTATTCACCCCTCCACTTT
.	TRBV6-5	.	TRBJ1-6	CASSDSQANSPLHF	TGTGCCAGCAGTGACAGCCAAGCGAATTCACCCCTCCACTTT
.	TRBV5-8	TRBD1	TRBJ1-6	CASSFQGGRNSPLHF	TGTGCCAGCAGCTTTCAAGGGGGCCGTAATTCACCCCTCCACTTT
.	TRBV13	.	TRBJ2-3	CASSLDTTDTQYF	TGTGCCAGCAGCTTAGACACAACAGATACGCAGTATTTT
.	TRBV5-6	.	TRBJ1-2	CASLEGGIYGYTF	TGTGCCAGCTTGGAGGGAGGTATCTATGGCTACACCTTC
few	TRBV7-9	.	TRBJ2-7	CASSLDQYYEQYF	TGTGCCAGCAGCTTAGATCAGTACTACGAGCAGTACTTC
.	TRBV13	TRBD2	TRBJ2-1	CASSLEASGGAGEQFF	TGTGCCAGCAGCTTAGAAGCTAGCGGGGGGGCAGGGGAGCAGTTCTTC
.	TRBV5-1	TRBD1	TRBJ1-1	CASSRGQGVGRTEAFF	TGCGCCAGCAGCCGGGGACAGGGGGTTGGGAGGACTGAAGCTTTCTTT
.	TRBV5-4	TRBD1	TRBJ1-3	CASSLEQGRNTIYF	TGTGCCAGCAGCTTGGAACAGGGGAGAAACACCATATATTTT
.	TRBV19	.	TRBJ2-1	CASKEAVYNEQFF	TGTGCCAGTAAGGAAGCGGTGTACAATGAGCAGTTCTTC
.	TRBV5-1	.	TRBJ1-2	CASSFSDWQGKTYGYTF	TGCGCCAGCAGCTTCTCAGATTGGCAGGGGAAGACCTATGGCTACACCTTC
few	TRBV18	.	TRBJ1-5	CASSPLYSNQPQHF	TGTGCCAGCTCACCGCTCTATAGCAATCAGCCCCAGCATTTT
.	TRBV7-2	TRBD1	TRBJ2-7	CASSSPDRADHEQYF	TGTGCCAGCAGTTCCCCGGACAGGGCGGACCACGAGCAGTACTTC
.	TRBV5-1	TRBD2	TRBJ2-3	CASSLKLAGGLGVDTQYF	TGCGCCAGCAGCTTGAAGCTAGCGGGGGGCCTAGGGGTAGATACGCAGTATTTT
.	TRBV28	.	TRBJ2-7	CASNSIRDTLEQYF	TGTGCCAGCAACTCCATAAGGGACACCCTCGAGCAGTACTTC
.	TRBV27	.	TRBJ1-1	CASSQRTVLFTEAFF	TGTGCCAGCAGTCAACGGACAGTTCTTTTTACTGAAGCTTTCTTT
.	TRBV28	.	TRBJ1-2	CAFRTSYGYTF	TGTGCCTTTCGGACATCCTATGGCTACACCTTC
.	TRBV4-1	TRBD1	TRBJ2-7	CASSQEDREGEQYF	TGCGCCAGCAGCCAAGAGGACAGGGAAGGCGAGCAGTACTTC
few	TRBV6-1	.	TRBJ2-2	CASRRLWNTGELFF	TGTGCCAGCAGGAGGTTGTGGAACACCGGGGAGCTGTTTTTT
.	TRBV9	.	TRBJ1-2	CASSVEAQVYGYTF	TGTGCCAGCAGCGTGGAGGCGCAGGTCTATGGCTACACCTTC
few	TRBV6-1	.	TRBJ1-5	CASIAGAGNPQHF	TGTGCCAGCATCGCGGGGGCGGGGAATCCCCAGCATTTT
.	TRBV29-1	.	TRBJ1-5	CSVEDRGQPQHF	TGCAGCGTTGAAGATAGGGGTCAGCCCCAGCATTTT
.	TRBV9	.	TRBJ1-6	CASSVAPGSYNSPLHF	TGTGCCAGCAGCGTAGCCCCGGGGAGCTATAATTCACCCCTCCACTTT
.	TRBV7-3	.	TRBJ2-3	CASSFYEADTQYF	TGTGCCAGCAGCTTTTACGAGGCAGATACGCAGTATTTT
once	TRBV18	.	TRBJ1-2	CASSNTALYGYTF	TGTGCCAGCTCTAACACAGCCCTCTATGGCTACACCTTC
.	TRBV27	.	TRBJ2-1	CASSLRGAVYEQFF	TGTGCCAGCAGTTTACGGGGGGCGGTCTATGAGCAGTTCTTC
.	TRBV6-5	.	TRBJ1-1	CASSYTGQRNTEAFF	TGTGCCAGCAGTTACACAGGGCAAAGGAACACTGAAGCTTTCTTT
.	TRBV11-2	.	TRBJ1-2	CASSVTGDYGYTF	TGTGCCAGCAGCGTAACAGGAGACTATGGCTACACCTTC
once	TRBV6-5	TRBD1	TRBJ1-3	CASSDWGQGDTIYF	TGTGCCAGCAGCGACTGGGGACAGGGGGACACCATATATTTT
.	TRBV18	.	TRBJ1-2	CASSPGLDYGYTF	TGTGCCAGCTCACCAGGCCTAGACTATGGCTACACCTTC
.	TRBV5-1	.	TRBJ1-4	CASSLVEGEKLFF	TGCGCCAGCAGCTTGGTGGAGGGTGAGAAACTGTTTTTT
.	TRBV7-2	.	TRBJ1-5	CASSYLGLQPQHF	TGTGCCAGCAGCTACCTAGGTCTGCAGCCCCAGCATTTT
.	TRBV4-1	TRBD2	TRBJ2-2	CASSQDPPGTSGFTGELFF	TGCGCCAGCAGCCAAGATCCTCCCGGGACTAGCGGGTTCACCGGGGAGCTGTTTTTT
.	TRBV28	TRBD1	TRBJ1-2	CASVAGQGAGGYTF	TGTGCCAGCGTAGCAGGACAGGGGGCGGGAGGCTACACCTTC
few	TRBV6-1	TRBD2	TRBJ2-7	CASSDWAGGTYEQYF	TGTGCCAGCAGTGACTGGGCGGGGGGGACCTACGAGCAGTACTTC
.	TRBV5-4	.	TRBJ1-6	CASSPAGETLHF	TGTGCCAGCAGCCCTGCAGGGGAAACCCTCCACTTT
.	TRBV4-2	.	TRBJ1-5	CASSQERQGRRGAQHF	TGTGCCAGCAGCCAAGAGAGGCAGGGTAGGCGGGGGGCCCAGCATTTT
.	TRBV6-6	.	TRBJ2-7	CASSRPPRPDEQYF	TGTGCCAGCAGCCGCCCCCCCAGGCCCGACGAGCAGTACTTC
few	TRBV5-1	.	TRBJ2-1	CASSLGPEVVNEQFF	TGCGCCAGCAGCTTGGGACCCGAGGTAGTGAATGAGCAGTTCTTC
.	TRBV5-1	.	TRBJ1-3	CASSLGQAGDTIYF	TGCGCCAGCAGCTTGGGACAGGCGGGGGACACCATATATTTT
.	TRBV19	TRBD2	TRBJ2-1	CASSIDGLAGSSYNEQFF	TGTGCCAGTAGTATCGACGGACTAGCGGGTAGCTCCTACAATGAGCAGTTCTTC